The 19 T cell receptor beta chains below come from one sample, sequenced in a study of blood T cell repertoires in COVID-19. Sequenced by immunoSEQ multiplex PCR; TCRdb stores in-frame clones only, minus some. Of about 250,000 clones detected, about 82% appear once; the ten largest clones hold approximately 9.6%. The source material was PBMCs or T cells enriched from blood (not recorded which). Source of these receptors: a woman aged 50 to 60 with acute COVID-19.

This clone showed up just once. The gene calls are TRBV4-1 and TRBJ1-1; 10 bases map to TRBD1. This CDR3 spans 15 amino acids. CDR1 and CDR2 from the germline V gene are MGHRA and YSYEKL. J gave up 4 bases and V 3 bases, and 5 bases lay outside the gene matches. CDR3 coding DNA: TGCGCCAGCAGCCAGGGACAGGGGCCGTTCACTGAAGCTTTCTTT. This sequence encodes CASSQGQGPFTEAFF.

This clone appeared once. The chain couples TRBV12-5 to TRBJ1-2, with D possibly being TRBD1 (6 bases). CDR3 length: 16 amino acids. Trimming left V 1 base short and J 6 bases short, with 18 bases between. Germline V gene sequence: CDR1 LGHNT, CDR2 FRNRAP. CDR3 DNA: TGTGCTAGTGGTTTGGAATCACCGGGGGGCCTTAATGGCTACACCTTC. This gives the protein CASGLESPGGLNGYTF.

The CDR3 DNA reads as TGTGCCAGTACCAACAACCCCCGGGACAGCTTCTATGGCTACACCTTC. It codes for CASTNNPRDSFYGYTF. V gene TRBV19 combines with J gene TRBJ1-2, with 7 bases that match TRBD1. After removal of 7 bases from V and 4 bases from J, the junction contained 15 bases not matched to a gene. Germline-derived CDR1 and CDR2 are LNHDA and SQIVND (reference sequence). This CDR3 region has 16 residues.

This chain uses TRBV19 with TRBJ1-1, with TRBD1 matching 7 bases. Germline V gene lookup returns CDR1 LNHDA and CDR2 SQIVND (reference sequence). After removal of 5 bases from V and 7 bases from J, the junction contained 10 bases not matched to a gene. This CDR3 has 14 amino acids. CDR3: CASSGRQGTVEAFF. The CDR3 nucleotides read TGTGCCAGTAGTGGTCGACAGGGAACGGTTGAAGCTTTCTTT.

The chain is built from TRBV10-3 and TRBJ1-2; maybe TRBD1 (5 bases). In germline, CDR1 is ENHRY, CDR2 SYGVKD. The CDR3 is made up of 18 amino acids. Trimming took off 0 bases at V and 0 bases at J, with 17 bases between the two ends. CDR3 sequence: CAISESEGRGTTNYGYTF. CDR3 nucleotides: TGTGCCATCAGTGAGTCGGAGGGGCGGGGTACGACTAACTATGGCTACACCTTC.

The chain employs TRBV4-3 and TRBJ2-4; 8 bases agree with TRBD1. Germline-derived CDR1 and CDR2 are LGHNA and YSLEER. Losses at the gene ends were 4 bases for V and 3 bases for J; bases not matched to a gene: 2. CDR3 length equals 14 residues. This CDR3 reads CASSPDRGKNIQYF. The CDR3 region has the DNA TGCGCCAGCAGCCCCGACAGGGGCAAAAACATTCAGTACTTC.

The rearrangement uses TRBV10-3 and TRBJ2-5, with 7 nucleotides matching TRBD2. Germline V gene lookup returns CDR1 ENHRY and CDR2 SYGVKD. J gave up 3 bases and V 3 bases, and 7 bases lay outside the gene matches. The length of the CDR3 is 15 residues. The CDR3 DNA is TGTGCCATCAGTGACCGTCGGCTAGCGGAAGAGACCCAGTACTTC. Encoded protein: CAISDRRLAEETQYF.

The rearrangement uses TRBV18 and TRBJ1-2, with 12 bases lining up with TRBD1. Germline assignment: CDR1 KGHSH and CDR2 LQKENI. V dropped 4 bases and J dropped 8; count of bases not matched to a gene: 5. This CDR3 comprises 14 residues. The CDR3 loop reads CASSLGTGGDGYTF. CDR3 sequence (DNA): TGTGCCAGCTCACTGGGGACAGGGGGCGACGGCTACACCTTC.

The chain recombines TRBV5-6 with TRBJ1-3; D possibly corresponds to TRBD1 (6 bases). The CDR3 covers 17 residues. CDR1 and CDR2 (germline): SGHDT, YYEEEE. V shed 3 bases and J shed 4 bases, with 20 bases lying between them. The CDR3 region is CASSSLWRGGGGNTIYF. In nucleotides, the CDR3 is TGTGCCAGCAGCTCCTTATGGAGAGGGGGTGGCGGAAACACCATATATTTT. Complete variable domain (other parts from reference TRBV5-6 and TRBJ1-3): DAGVTQSPTHLIKTRGQQVTLRCSPKSGHDTVSWYQQALGQGPQFIFQYYEEEERQRGNFPDRFSGHQFPNYSSELNVNALLLGDSALYLCASSSLWRGGGGNTIYFGEGSWLTVV.

V is TRBV11-1 and J is TRBJ2-7; D is possibly TRBD2 (5 bases). Germline V lookup: CDR1 SGHAT, CDR2 FQDESV (reference sequence). The V and J ends lost 0 bases and 0 bases respectively, with 9 bases between them. The CDR3 runs 15 residues. CDR3 DNA: TGTGCCAGCAGCTTAGCGTACGGACTCTCCTACGAGCAGTACTTC. Amino acid sequence: CASSLAYGLSYEQYF.

This clone appeared a single time. The chain recombines TRBV27 with TRBJ2-1, with D perhaps TRBD2 (6 bases). The CDR3 runs 15 residues. V was clipped by 6 bases and J by 8 bases, with 20 bases between them. Looked up from germline, CDR1 is MNHEY and CDR2 is SMNVEV (reference sequence). CDR3: CASRWGGTEAYEQFF. DNA for the CDR3: TGTGCCAGCAGATGGGGCGGGACGGAGGCCTATGAGCAGTTCTTC.

Points on this clone: Other DNA sequences in the sample encode the same CDR3. CDR3 in DNA: TGTGCCAGCAGCGTAGAACAGGGCAACACTGAAGCTTTCTTT. It translates to CASSVEQGNTEAFF. This chain joins TRBV9 and TRBJ1-1; D perhaps matches TRBD1 (6 bases). Germline-derived CDR1 and CDR2 are SGDLS and YYNGEE. V lost 0 bases and J 2 bases, leaving 8 bases between the germline ends. The length of the CDR3 is 14 residues.

The chain recombines TRBV30 with TRBJ2-5; tentative D call: TRBD1 (5 bases). CDR3 length: 13 residues. CDR1 and CDR2 from the germline V gene are GTSNPN and SVGIG (reference sequence). V lost 1 base and J lost 5, with 11 bases in between. CDR3 sequence reads: CAWSEGARETQYF. CDR3 DNA sequence: TGTGCCTGGAGTGAAGGGGCCCGGGAGACCCAGTACTTC.

This rearrangement joins TRBV5-1 to TRBJ1-1, with TRBD1 matching 9 bases. V was pared by 0 bases and J by 0 bases, with 6 bases of the junction left unmatched. CDR3 length equals 17 residues. Germline loops: CDR1 SGHRS, CDR2 YFSETQ. The CDR3 loop reads CASSLAGTGRVNTEAFF. The DNA for the CDR3 is TGCGCCAGCAGCTTGGCCGGGACAGGGAGGGTGAACACTGAAGCTTTCTTT.

The genes are TRBV3-1 (or the pseudogene TRBV3-2) and TRBJ2-1, with 9 bases identical to TRBD2. Per germline, CDR1 LGHDT and CDR2 YNNKEL (reference sequence). This CDR3 contains 14 residues. V shed 6 bases and J 5 bases; nucleotides not matched to a gene: 5. The CDR3 nucleotides are TGTGCCAGCAGACTTAGCGGGGGAGACAATGAGCAGTTCTTC. Translated: CASRLSGGDNEQFF.

The chain combines TRBV18 with TRBJ2-2; a possible D gene is TRBD2 (5 bases). This CDR3 has 15 residues. Germline CDR1 is KGHSH and CDR2 is LQKENI. Trimming removed 3 bases at V and 1 base at J, with 9 bases between. DNA for the CDR3: TGTGCCAGCTCACCGGACTCAAGGAACACCGGGGAGCTGTTTTTT. Protein: CASSPDSRNTGELFF.

The chain employs TRBV7-6 and TRBJ2-4, with D unclear. This CDR3 has 19 amino acids. The germline V and J ends were trimmed by 2 bases and 2 bases, with 22 bases remaining between them. Germline V gene lookup returns CDR1 SGHVS and CDR2 FNYEAQ. This CDR3 reads CASSLNQAGFASTKNIQYF. In nucleotides, the CDR3 is TGTGCCAGCAGCTTAAATCAAGCCGGGTTCGCTTCGACCAAAAACATTCAGTACTTC.

This clone came up a few times. The gene calls are TRBV7-2 and TRBJ1-5, with TRBD1 as a possible D gene (6 bases). Germline V CDR1 and CDR2: SGHTA, FQGNSA. Trimming pared 1 base from V and 4 bases from J, leaving 8 bases between. This CDR3 contains 14 residues. In DNA form, the CDR3 reads TGTGCCAGCAGCTTAGAAGGGGGAAATCAGCCCCAGCATTTT. Translating it yields CASSLEGGNQPQHF.

This chain connects TRBV7-8 to TRBJ1-1; D ambiguous. Looked up from germline, CDR1 is SGHVS and CDR2 is FQNEAQ. The CDR3 has 14 residues. V lost 4 bases, J lost 5 bases, and 14 bases lay in between. In DNA form, the CDR3 reads TGTGCCAGCAGCTCCCGGGAGGGAGAGACTGAAGCTTTCTTT. It specifies CASSSREGETEAFF.